Listed here are 27 T cell receptor beta chains from one sample, sequenced in a study of tumour-infiltrating T cells in Burkitt lymphoma. Assay used: immunoSEQ multiplex PCR; TCRdb lists only in-frame clones, some missing. The sample has 11,000 to 15,000 clones, over 75% seen once; the top ten hold roughly 1.4%. Material for sequencing was tumor tissue. All receptors derive from a human donor with diffuse large B-cell lymphoma.

DNA for the CDR3: TGTGCCAGCACAATGAGCCTAGCGGGGAGCTCCTACGAGCAGTACTTC. It codes for CASTMSLAGSSYEQYF. The chain couples TRBV2 to TRBJ2-7; 9 bases are shared with TRBD2. The CDR3 totals 16 residues. In germline, CDR1 is SNHLY, CDR2 FYNNEI. Germline trimming cut 7 bases from V and 0 bases from J; bases unmatched to any gene: 10.

The V and J genes are TRBV14 and TRBJ1-1, with unresolved D. Germline assignment: CDR1 SGHDN and CDR2 FVKESK. V was clipped by 1 base and J by 1 base, with 1 base between them. The CDR3 length is 12 residues. CDR3 DNA: TGTGCCAGCAGCCAAGGGAACACTGAAGCTTTCTTT. Protein product: CASSQGNTEAFF.

V and J are TRBV29-1 and TRBJ2-7, with D possibly called TRBD1 or TRBD2 (6 bases each). The CDR3 loop spans 14 amino acids. Germline CDR1 is SQVTM and CDR2 is ANQGSEA. V was trimmed by 4 bases and J by 4 bases, leaving 17 bases between them. This chain's CDR3 is CSVVLRGPEYEQYF. DNA for the CDR3: TGCAGCGTTGTTCTTCGGGGGCCGGAGTACGAGCAGTACTTC.

This chain uses TRBV6-1 with TRBJ2-7; 7 bases are a match to TRBD1. After removal of 8 bases from V and 2 bases from J, the junction contained 3 bases not matched to a gene. CDR3 size: 12 residues. CDR1 and CDR2 (germline): MNHNS, SASEGT. CDR3 protein: CASWTGTYEQYF. The CDR3 DNA reads as TGTGCCAGCTGGACAGGAACCTACGAGCAGTACTTC.

This clone was recorded a few times. The chain has TRBV2 and TRBJ2-7, with D perhaps given as TRBD1 or TRBD2 (5 bases each). V dropped 8 bases and J dropped 4 bases, with 24 bases sitting between them. Germline V lookup: CDR1 SNHLY, CDR2 FYNNEI. The CDR3 extends over 16 amino acids. This CDR3 reads CASSGSVQGVSYEQYF. The CDR3 coding sequence is TGTGCCAGCTCAGGATCCGTTCAGGGAGTTTCGTACGAGCAGTACTTC.

The rearrangement uses TRBV4-2 and TRBJ1-2; tentative D call: TRBD1 (5 bases). In germline, CDR1 is LGHNA, CDR2 YNFKEQ. V was cut by 8 bases and J by 8 bases, with 18 bases left in between. The CDR3 runs 13 residues. CDR3 bases: TGTGCCAGCTTGGGGGGGGTCAGAGACGGCTACACCTTC. This gives the protein CASLGGVRDGYTF.

A few counts support this clone. The chain carries TRBV13 and TRBJ1-2; 7 bases align to TRBD1. This CDR3 has 14 amino acids. After removal of 0 bases from V and 6 bases from J, the junction contained 4 bases not matched to a gene. Germline loops: CDR1 PRHDT, CDR2 FYEKMQ (reference sequence). In nucleotides, the CDR3 is TGTGCCAGCAGCTTAGGGGACAGGAGGGATGGCTACACCTTC. Amino acids: CASSLGDRRDGYTF.

This clone was observed once. The J gene is TRBJ2-7, the V gene TRBV5-1; D not certain. V was pared by 2 bases and J by 3 bases, with 9 bases between. Germline CDR1 is SGHRS and CDR2 is YFSETQ. This CDR3 is 13 amino acids long. CDR3 sequence: CASSFDPYYEQYF. The CDR3 DNA is TGCGCCAGCAGCTTTGACCCGTACTACGAGCAGTACTTC. Complete variable domain (other parts from reference TRBV5-1 and TRBJ2-7): KAGVTQTPRYLIKTRGQQVTLSCSPISGHRSVSWYQQTPGQGLQFLFEYFSETQRNKGNFPGRFSGRQFSNSRSEMNVSTLELGDSALYLCASSFDPYYEQYFGPGTRLTVT.

The chain uses TRBV5-5 and TRBJ1-1, with D possibly TRBD1 on 6 matching bases. The CDR3 length is 12 residues. Trimming left V 4 bases short and J 4 bases short, with 8 bases between. Germline lookup yields CDR1 SGHKS and CDR2 YYEKEE (reference sequence). CDR3 DNA: TGTGCCAGCAGCCTCAGGGGCACTGAAGCTTTCTTT. Protein sequence: CASSLRGTEAFF. The variable domain in full, completed from reference TRBV5-5 and TRBJ1-1, reads DAGVTQSPTHLIKTRGQQVTLRCSPISGHKSVSWYQQVLGQGPQFIFQYYEKEERGRGNFPDRFSARQFPNYSSELNVNALLLGDSALYLCASSLRGTEAFFGQGTRLTVV.

The rearrangement uses TRBV6-5 and TRBJ1-2; no definite D call. Germline V gene data show CDR1 as MNHEY and CDR2 as SVGAGI. The CDR3 runs to 14 residues. V was trimmed by 0 bases and J by 4 bases, leaving 9 bases between them. The chain's CDR3 is CASSYSRAGYGYTF. The CDR3 bases are TGTGCCAGCAGTTACTCGAGGGCGGGCTATGGCTACACCTTC.

The CDR3 spells CASSQTFKDYEQYF. The CDR3 nucleotides are TGCGCCAGCAGCCAAACCTTTAAAGACTACGAGCAGTACTTC. This rearrangement joins TRBV4-3 to TRBJ2-7, with no clear D. Per the germline V gene, CDR1 is LGHNA and CDR2 is YSLEER. V dropped 2 bases and J dropped 3 bases, with 11 bases sitting between them. This CDR3 is built from 14 residues.

The gene calls are TRBV6-5 and TRBJ2-6; possibly TRBD1 for D (5 bases). The CDR3 runs to 13 residues. The germline gives CDR1 MNHEY, CDR2 SVGAGI. Trimming removed 6 bases from V and 3 bases from J, with 6 bases in between. The CDR3 bases are TGTGCCAGCAGGACAGATGGGGCCAACGTCCTGACTTTC. This codes for CASRTDGANVLTF.

The chain links TRBV7-7 to TRBJ2-3; 11 nucleotides line up with TRBD2. V shed 1 base, J shed 0 bases, and the junction held 0 bases outside the gene matches. Germline V gene lookup returns CDR1 SSHAT and CDR2 FNYEAQ (reference sequence). This CDR3 has 16 residues. CDR3 in amino acids: CASSLGTSGSTDTQYF. CDR3 in DNA: TGTGCCAGCAGCTTAGGGACTAGCGGGAGCACAGATACGCAGTATTTT.

This clone appeared a single time. The chain uses TRBV2 and TRBJ1-4; 9 positions match TRBD1. CDR1 is SNHLY and CDR2 is FYNNEI in the germline V gene. Trimming removed 6 bases from V and 8 bases from J; junction bases left unmatched: 4. CDR3 length: 13 amino acids. CDR3 coding DNA: TGTGCCAGCAGAGGACAGGGGCAGGAAAAACTGTTTTTT. Translating gives CASRGQGQEKLFF.

The chain carries TRBV5-4 and TRBJ2-7; D is possibly TRBD1 or TRBD2 (5 bases each). CDR3 length: 15 residues. Germline V lookup: CDR1 SGHNT, CDR2 YYREEE (reference sequence). Trimming left V 0 bases short and J 3 bases short, with 13 bases between. The CDR3 DNA is TGTGCCAGCAGCTTGGAGGGGCCCCGGGGCTACGAGCAGTACTTC. Protein sequence: CASSLEGPRGYEQYF.

V and J are TRBV5-4 and TRBJ2-1; 9 positions agree with TRBD1. This CDR3 has 14 residues. Per the germline V gene, CDR1 is SGHNT and CDR2 is YYREEE (reference sequence). The V gene end was trimmed by 4 bases and the J gene end by 8 bases; junction bases not matched to a gene: 7. CDR3 sequence reads: CASSLYRGPDEQFF. The CDR3 nucleotides read TGTGCCAGCAGCCTTTACAGGGGGCCGGATGAGCAGTTCTTC.

This clone was seen a handful of times. The genes are TRBV2 and TRBJ2-7; no firm D call. This CDR3 has 13 amino acids. The germline gives CDR1 SNHLY, CDR2 FYNNEI. V was clipped by 2 bases and J by 3 bases, with 8 bases between them. CDR3 sequence (DNA): TGTGCCAGCAGTGAACAGGTAAACTACGAGCAGTACTTC. Its protein product is CASSEQVNYEQYF.

The J gene is TRBJ1-4, the V gene TRBV10-3; tentative D call: TRBD1 (5 bases). The CDR3 totals 15 residues. V was trimmed by 1 base and J by 7 bases, leaving 13 bases between them. The germline CDR1 and CDR2 sequences are ENHRY and SYGVKD. The CDR3 nucleotides are TGTGCCATCAGTGAGTTATCGGGGGGAAGTGAAAAACTGTTTTTT. Translation: CAISELSGGSEKLFF.

V gene TRBV7-9 combines with J gene TRBJ2-1, with D hard to call. Germline CDR1 SEHNR, CDR2 FQNEAQ (reference sequence). The CDR3 runs to 12 residues. V gave up 3 bases and J gave up 9 bases, with 9 bases separating them. The DNA of the CDR3 is TGTGCCAGCAGCTTCCTCGTAGGTGAGCAGTTCTTC. As protein: CASSFLVGEQFF.

The gene calls are TRBV7-9 and TRBJ2-5; D is ambiguous. Germline V gene lookup returns CDR1 SEHNR and CDR2 FQNEAQ (reference sequence). The CDR3 contains 14 residues. The V end lost 5 bases, the J end lost 5 bases, and 15 bases lay between the germline ends. CDR3 in DNA: TGTGCCAGCAGCCCCCCCAAGGCATACGAGACCCAGTACTTC. It codes for CASSPPKAYETQYF.

The V call is TRBV9, the J call TRBJ2-1; the match to TRBD2 covers 12 bases. CDR1 SGDLS and CDR2 YYNGEE come from the germline V gene. The CDR3 extends over 17 amino acids. Germline trimming cut 0 bases from V and 4 bases from J; bases unmatched to any gene: 5. CDR3 bases: TGTGCCAGCAGCGTAGCGAGTGGACTAGCGGGGTACAATGAGCAGTTCTTC. This gives the protein CASSVASGLAGYNEQFF.

The chain employs TRBV2 and TRBJ2-1; D gene uncertain. CDR1 is SNHLY and CDR2 is FYNNEI in the germline V gene. The CDR3 runs 11 residues. Trimming cost V 3 bases and J 8 bases, with 5 bases left between them. DNA for the CDR3: TGTGCCAGCAGTGATTCGGATGAGCAGTTCTTC. Encoded protein: CASSDSDEQFF.

The chain is built from TRBV15 and TRBJ1-2, with a weak D call TRBD1 (5 bases). V lost 0 bases and J lost 4, with 12 bases in between. Germline V CDR1 and CDR2: LNHNV, YYDKDF (reference sequence). CDR3 length: 15 amino acids. CDR3 DNA: TGTGCCACCAGCAGAGATCGGGGGGGGAGCTATGGCTACACCTTC. It codes for CATSRDRGGSYGYTF.

This chain joins TRBV29-1 and TRBJ2-3; the D gene is possibly TRBD2 (5 bases). CDR1 is SQVTM and CDR2 is ANQGSEA in the germline V gene. V was pared by 7 bases and J by 6 bases, with 11 bases between. The CDR3 is 11 amino acids. The chain's CDR3 is CSAPLGDTQYF. For the CDR3, the DNA is TGCAGCGCTCCACTAGGGGATACGCAGTATTTT.

The sample holds a few counts of this clone. The genes are TRBV27 and TRBJ2-7; 13 bases align to TRBD2. Germline V gene lookup returns CDR1 MNHEY and CDR2 SMNVEV (reference sequence). The CDR3 sequence is 15 residues long. The junction had 6 bases not matched to a gene; V was cut back by 6 bases and J by 4 bases. DNA for the CDR3: TGTGCCAGCAGAGATGGACTAGCGGGAGATTACGAGCAGTACTTC. This codes for CASRDGLAGDYEQYF.

The chain joins TRBV7-3 to TRBJ2-7; 7 positions agree with TRBD2. The CDR3 is 15 residues long. Germline CDR1 SGHTA, CDR2 FQGTGA. J was trimmed by 5 bases and V by 3 bases; bases with no gene match: 10. CDR3 sequence (DNA): TGTGCCAGCAGCTTGAGCGGGGCTCGGGGAAACGAGCAGTACTTC. Its protein product is CASSLSGARGNEQYF.

The chain carries TRBV4-3 and TRBJ1-5; no reliable D call. The V gene's germline CDR1 is LGHNA and CDR2 YSLEER. The V gene lost 4 bases and the J gene lost 1 base, with 11 bases spanning the gap. The CDR3 has 15 residues. CDR3 coding DNA: TGCGCCAGCAGCCCCGTGGCCGGGAGCAATCAGCCCCAGCATTTT. Its translation: CASSPVAGSNQPQHF.